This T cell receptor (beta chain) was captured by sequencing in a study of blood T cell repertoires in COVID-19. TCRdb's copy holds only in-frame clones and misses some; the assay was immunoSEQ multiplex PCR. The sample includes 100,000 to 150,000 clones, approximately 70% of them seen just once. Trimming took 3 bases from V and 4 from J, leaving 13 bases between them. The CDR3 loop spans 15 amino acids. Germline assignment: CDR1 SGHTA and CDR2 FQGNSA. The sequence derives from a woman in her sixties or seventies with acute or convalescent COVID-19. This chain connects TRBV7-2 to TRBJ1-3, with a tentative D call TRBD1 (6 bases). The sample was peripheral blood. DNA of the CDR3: TGTGCCAGCAGCTTCCAAACAGGGCCAGGAAACACCATATATTTT. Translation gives CASSFQTGPGNTIYF.